The next 24 T cell receptor beta chains were all read from a single sample in a study of blood T cell repertoires in COVID-19. Assay used: immunoSEQ multiplex PCR; TCRdb lists only in-frame clones, some missing. Of roughly 310,000 clones listed, roughly 88% were seen once; the top ten hold approximately 2.9%. The sample consisted of peripheral blood. These receptors came from a woman aged 30 to 39 with COVID-19, enrolled during active disease.

The J gene is TRBJ1-5, the V gene TRBV19, with a tentative D call TRBD1 (6 bases). The germline V gene encodes CDR1 LNHDA and CDR2 SQIVND (reference sequence). The germline V and J ends were trimmed by 6 bases and 1 base, with 13 bases remaining between them. This CDR3 contains 15 residues. The CDR3 here is CASSPGTRSNQPQHF. DNA for the CDR3: TGTGCCAGTAGCCCGGGGACAAGGAGCAATCAGCCCCAGCATTTT.

The chain is built from TRBV20-1 and TRBJ1-1, with 12 bases that match TRBD1. The V gene's germline CDR1 is DFQATT and CDR2 SNEGSKA (reference sequence). The V and J ends lost 3 bases and 11 bases, in that order; junction bases with no gene match: 7. The CDR3 spans 13 residues. CDR3 region: CSASGGQGALAFF. The CDR3 DNA sequence: TGCAGTGCTAGTGGGGGACAGGGGGCCCTGGCTTTCTTT.

This clone was counted a few times. V and J are TRBV28 and TRBJ1-4, with TRBD1 matching over 7 bases. CDR1 and CDR2 (germline): MDHEN, SYDVKM. The CDR3 has 18 residues. V gave up 6 bases and J gave up 0 bases; unmatched junction bases: 13. The CDR3 DNA follows: TGTGCCAGCAGATACCGGACAGGAATGGGGGCAACTAATGAAAAACTGTTTTTT. Amino acids: CASRYRTGMGATNEKLFF.

This chain joins TRBV27 and TRBJ2-1; TRBD1 might be the D (5 bases). This CDR3 has 15 amino acids. Trimming took 4 bases from V and 7 from J, leaving 17 bases between them. Germline CDR1 is MNHEY and CDR2 is SMNVEV (reference sequence). The CDR3 DNA is TGTGCCAGCAGTTCCCTGGTTCAGGGAACGAATGAGCAGTTCTTC. It encodes CASSSLVQGTNEQFF.

This chain connects TRBV19 to TRBJ2-2, with D tentatively TRBD2 (6 bases). The CDR3 runs to 14 residues. The germline V and J ends were trimmed by 7 bases and 1 base, with 10 bases remaining between them. Germline V lookup: CDR1 LNHDA, CDR2 SQIVND (reference sequence). The CDR3 sequence: CASNLALNTGELFF. For the CDR3, the DNA is TGTGCCAGTAATCTAGCGCTGAACACCGGGGAGCTGTTTTTT.

This clone was recorded once. Other DNA sequences in this sample translate to the same CDR3. V gene TRBV19 combines with J gene TRBJ1-5; 7 bases are a match to TRBD1. This CDR3 is 13 amino acids long. Looked up from germline, CDR1 is LNHDA and CDR2 is SQIVND (reference sequence). J was trimmed by 5 bases and V by 6 bases; bases with no gene match: 4. CDR3 coding DNA: TGTGCCAGTAGCCGTACAGGGGATCAGCCCCAGCATTTT. It codes for CASSRTGDQPQHF.

This chain connects TRBV6-5 to TRBJ2-2; 8 bases fit TRBD2. The V and J ends lost 11 bases and 6 bases, in that order; junction bases with no gene match: 11. The CDR3 consists of 14 residues. CDR1 is MNHEY, CDR2 SVGAGI, per germline. The chain's CDR3 is CAGSSGPLPGELFF. The CDR3 DNA reads TGTGCCGGTTCTAGCGGGCCGCTACCCGGGGAGCTGTTTTTT.

The chain recombines TRBV6-5 with TRBJ2-7; TRBD1 matches 7 bases. V trimming: 6 bases; J trimming: 1 base; junction bases outside the gene matches: 9. The CDR3 covers 15 residues. Germline loops: CDR1 MNHEY, CDR2 SVGAGI. In DNA, the CDR3 is TGTGCCAGCAGAAAGGGACAGTTACCTTCCTACGAGCAGTACTTC. It codes for CASRKGQLPSYEQYF.

The chain carries TRBV7-2 and TRBJ1-4; no clear D gene. Germline V gene sequence: CDR1 SGHTA, CDR2 FQGNSA. The CDR3 has 14 residues. The V and J ends lost 2 bases and 4 bases respectively, with 8 bases between them. The CDR3 sequence: CASSLQVFNEKLFF. The DNA for the CDR3 is TGTGCCAGCAGCTTACAGGTGTTTAATGAAAAACTGTTTTTT.

This clone was found once. The rearrangement uses TRBV7-9 and TRBJ1-1, with D perhaps TRBD1 (6 bases). The CDR3 runs to 15 residues. Trimming left V 6 bases short and J 0 bases short, with 14 bases between. In germline, CDR1 is SEHNR, CDR2 FQNEAQ (reference sequence). CDR3 region: CASRFLRGLNTEAFF. CDR3 nucleotides: TGTGCCAGCAGATTCCTCAGGGGTTTGAACACTGAAGCTTTCTTT.

The gene calls are TRBV10-3 and TRBJ2-7; 7 positions match TRBD1. J was trimmed by 0 bases and V by 3 bases; bases with no gene match: 2. The germline V gene encodes CDR1 ENHRY and CDR2 SYGVKD. The CDR3 is 14 amino acids. The CDR3 nucleotides read TGTGCCATCAGTGACAGGACAGGCTCCTACGAGCAGTACTTC. It encodes CAISDRTGSYEQYF.

The chain recombines TRBV18 with TRBJ2-4; D ambiguous. The length of the CDR3 is 13 residues. Germline CDR1 KGHSH, CDR2 LQKENI. Deletions cut 2 bases from V and 9 bases from J, with 11 bases between. The CDR3 reads CASSPISEAIQYF. CDR3 DNA: TGTGCCAGCTCACCAATTTCCGAGGCCATTCAGTACTTC.

Only a few counts were recorded for this clone. V usage is TRBV10-3 and J usage is TRBJ2-7, with D maybe TRBD1 (5 bases). In germline, CDR1 is ENHRY, CDR2 SYGVKD. The CDR3 extends over 13 amino acids. The V gene lost 3 bases and the J gene lost 1 base, with 7 bases spanning the gap. The CDR3 DNA reads as TGTGCCATCAGTGAAGGGGTTTCCTACGAGCAGTACTTC. Encoded protein: CAISEGVSYEQYF.

J is TRBJ1-6 and V is TRBV5-1, with 7 bases that match TRBD1. The J segment lost 5 bases and the V segment lost 1 base, leaving 3 bases of the junction unmatched. The CDR3 sequence is 15 residues long. Germline CDR1 reads SGHRS; CDR2 reads YFSETQ. This CDR3 is CASSLRQGDNSPLHF. CDR3 nucleotides: TGCGCCAGCAGCTTGAGGCAGGGGGATAATTCACCCCTCCACTTT.

The genes are TRBV7-9 and TRBJ2-1; 9 bases are shared with TRBD2. This CDR3 is 19 amino acids long. Germline loops: CDR1 SEHNR, CDR2 FQNEAQ (reference sequence). J gave up 0 bases and V 1 base, and 10 bases lay outside the gene matches. The CDR3 bases are TGTGCCAGCAGCTTAGGGTGGGAAGCGGGGGGTTCCTCCTACAATGAGCAGTTCTTC. This sequence encodes CASSLGWEAGGSSYNEQFF.

V is TRBV2 and J is TRBJ1-2; 8 nucleotides agree with TRBD1. This CDR3 has 15 amino acids. The trim removed 7 bases at V and 7 bases at J, leaving 14 bases unmatched. Germline V gene sequence: CDR1 SNHLY, CDR2 FYNNEI. This chain's CDR3 is CASIGVQGGRAGYTF. The CDR3 DNA reads as TGTGCCAGCATAGGAGTACAGGGGGGTAGGGCTGGCTACACCTTC.

The chain carries TRBV9 and TRBJ1-1, with D tentatively TRBD1 (5 bases). Trimming shortened V by 4 bases and J by 1 base, and 11 bases separated the two germline ends. Germline V CDR1 and CDR2: SGDLS, YYNGEE. CDR3 size: 14 residues. The CDR3 reads CASSPTTENTEAFF. The CDR3 nucleotides are TGTGCCAGCAGCCCTACGACAGAGAACACTGAAGCTTTCTTT.

The chain carries TRBV7-3 and TRBJ2-1, with TRBD1 identical over 9 bases. Trimming at V came to 0 bases and at J to 5 bases, leaving 8 bases not matched to a gene. CDR3 length equals 17 residues. Looked up from germline, CDR1 is SGHTA and CDR2 is FQGTGA. CDR3 DNA sequence: TGTGCCAGCAGCTTAACCTTACAGGGGGCTATAAACAATGAGCAGTTCTTC. It codes for CASSLTLQGAINNEQFF.

This clone was recorded once. This chain connects TRBV24-1 to TRBJ2-1; 9 nucleotides line up with TRBD2. The junction had 6 bases not matched to a gene; V was cut back by 0 bases and J by 7 bases. This CDR3 is 16 amino acids long. Germline V gene sequence: CDR1 KGHDR, CDR2 SFDVKD. In DNA, the CDR3 is TGTGCCACCAGTGATTTGAGCCTAGCGGGGATTAATGAGCAGTTCTTC. It specifies CATSDLSLAGINEQFF.

The J gene is TRBJ2-3, the V gene TRBV28; 7 bases map to TRBD2. Germline-derived CDR1 and CDR2 are MDHEN and SYDVKM. The CDR3 extends over 14 amino acids. V was pared by 5 bases and J by 3 bases, with 5 bases of the junction left unmatched. The CDR3, as DNA: TGTGCCAGCAGTCCCCTGGGAGGGACAGATACGCAGTATTTT. Its translation is CASSPLGGTDTQYF.

The rearrangement uses TRBV29-1 and TRBJ1-1; D is perhaps TRBD1 (6 bases). V dropped 0 bases and J dropped 8 bases, with 19 bases sitting between them. The CDR3 contains 15 residues. CDR1 SQVTM and CDR2 ANQGSEA come from the germline V gene. The CDR3 reads CSVEDLGTSNPEAFF. Written as DNA, the CDR3 is TGCAGCGTTGAAGATCTTGGGACATCTAACCCCGAAGCTTTCTTT. Variable domain in full (rest from reference TRBV29-1 and TRBJ1-1): SAVISQKPSRDICQRGTSLTIQCQVDSQVTMMFWYRQQPGQSLTLIATANQGSEATYESGFVIDKFPISRPNLTFSTLTVSNMSPEDSSIYLCSVEDLGTSNPEAFFGQGTRLTVV.

The genes are TRBV7-2 and TRBJ2-4, with 7 bases fitting TRBD1. Trimming removed 8 bases from V and 4 bases from J; junction bases left unmatched: 8. There are 14 residues in the CDR3. The V gene's germline CDR1 is SGHTA and CDR2 FQGNSA. In DNA, the CDR3 is TGTGCCAGCTCCCGGACAGGTCAGAAAAACATTCAGTACTTC. This translates into CASSRTGQKNIQYF.

J is TRBJ2-7 and V is TRBV5-1, with a tentative D call TRBD2 (5 bases). The CDR3 length is 14 residues. V lost 0 bases and J 2 bases, leaving 9 bases between the germline ends. Germline V gives CDR1 SGHRS, CDR2 YFSETQ. CDR3 region: CASSLELEAYEQYF. The CDR3 DNA follows: TGCGCCAGCAGCTTGGAACTAGAGGCCTACGAGCAGTACTTC.

CDR3 nucleotides: TGCAGCGTTGGAGGGCCCGGGGGCAATCAGCCCCAGCATTTT. Its protein product is CSVGGPGGNQPQHF. V gene TRBV29-1 combines with J gene TRBJ1-5; D is ambiguous. The CDR3 sequence is 14 residues long. Germline-derived CDR1 and CDR2 are SQVTM and ANQGSEA. The V end lost 4 bases, the J end lost 2 bases, and 12 bases lay between the germline ends.